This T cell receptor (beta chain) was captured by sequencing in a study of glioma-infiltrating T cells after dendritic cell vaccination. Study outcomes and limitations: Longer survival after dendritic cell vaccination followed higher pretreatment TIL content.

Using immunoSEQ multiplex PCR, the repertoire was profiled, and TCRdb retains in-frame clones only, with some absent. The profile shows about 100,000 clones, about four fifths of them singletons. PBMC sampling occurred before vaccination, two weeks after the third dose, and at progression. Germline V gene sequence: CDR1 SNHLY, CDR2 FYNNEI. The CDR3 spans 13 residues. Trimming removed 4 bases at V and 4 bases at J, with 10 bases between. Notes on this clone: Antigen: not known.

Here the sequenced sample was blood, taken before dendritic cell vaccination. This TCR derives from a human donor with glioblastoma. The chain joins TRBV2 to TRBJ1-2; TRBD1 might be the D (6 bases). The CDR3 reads CASSVQGSYGYTF. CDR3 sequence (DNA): TGTGCCAGCAGTGTACAGGGTTCCTATGGCTACACCTTC.